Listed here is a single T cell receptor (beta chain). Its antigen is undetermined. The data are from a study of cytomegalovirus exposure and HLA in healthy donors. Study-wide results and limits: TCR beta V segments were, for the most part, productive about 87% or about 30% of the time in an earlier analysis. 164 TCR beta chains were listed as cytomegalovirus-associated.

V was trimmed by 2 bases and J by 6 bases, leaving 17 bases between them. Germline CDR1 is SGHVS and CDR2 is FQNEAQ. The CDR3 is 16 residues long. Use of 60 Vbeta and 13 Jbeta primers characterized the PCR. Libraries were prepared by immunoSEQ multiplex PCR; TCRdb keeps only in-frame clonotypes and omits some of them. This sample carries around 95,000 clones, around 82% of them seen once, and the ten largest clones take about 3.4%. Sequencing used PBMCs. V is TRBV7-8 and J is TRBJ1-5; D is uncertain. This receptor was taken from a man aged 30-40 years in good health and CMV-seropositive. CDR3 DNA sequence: TGTGCCAGCAGCTTACCCTCGGGCCCGGCGGGTCAGCCCCAGCATTTT. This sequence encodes CASSLPSGPAGQPQHF.